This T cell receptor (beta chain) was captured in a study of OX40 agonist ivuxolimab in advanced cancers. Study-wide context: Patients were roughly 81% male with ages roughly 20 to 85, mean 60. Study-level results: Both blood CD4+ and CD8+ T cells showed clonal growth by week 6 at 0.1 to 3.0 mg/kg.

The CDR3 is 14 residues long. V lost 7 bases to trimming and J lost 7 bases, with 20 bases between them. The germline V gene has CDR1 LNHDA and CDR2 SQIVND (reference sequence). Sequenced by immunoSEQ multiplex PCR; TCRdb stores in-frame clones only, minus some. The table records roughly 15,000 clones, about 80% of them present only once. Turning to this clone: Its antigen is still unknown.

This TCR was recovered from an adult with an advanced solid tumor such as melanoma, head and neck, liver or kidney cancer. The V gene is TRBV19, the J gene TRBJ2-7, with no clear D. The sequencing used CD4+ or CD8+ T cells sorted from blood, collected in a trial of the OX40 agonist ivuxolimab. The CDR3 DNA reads TGTGCCAGTACTCCGGGCGGAGCCTTCGGGGAGCAGTACTTC. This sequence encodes CASTPGGAFGEQYF.